The next 21 T cell receptor beta chains were all read from a single sample in a study of shared clonotypes between healthy human individuals (dated by TCRdb to the early 2020s). The receptor library was made with the immunoSEQ multiplex PCR assay. TCRdb re-hosts the immuneACCESS table, in-frame sequences only. Its copies lack some clones; in the studies checked, an unresolved V gene accounts for under half of them, and the cause for the rest is not known. The sample table shows 2 million to 2.5 million clones, and roughly 92% are seen once. The ten largest clones take up approximately 0.41% of the sample. The sequencing input was naive CD4+ T cells from PBMCs. This specimen's cell subset or site label, interpreted: CD45RA+ positively selected. The receptors were gathered from a man younger than 35 in good health. Some clones in this sample may be carry-over from other donors' samples.

This clone was recorded once. The chain carries TRBV7-8 and TRBJ1-2; the D gene is possibly TRBD1 (5 bases). The germline V and J ends were trimmed by 4 bases and 5 bases, with 14 bases remaining between them. CDR1 and CDR2 from the germline V gene are SGHVS and FQNEAQ. The CDR3 totals 14 residues. CDR3 nucleotide sequence: TGTGCCAGCAGCTCTCGGGGCGCTTGGTATGGCTACACCTTC. This codes for CASSSRGAWYGYTF.

This clone was detected once. The J gene is TRBJ2-2, the V gene TRBV4-1; the match to TRBD2 covers 8 bases. Germline assignment: CDR1 MGHRA and CDR2 YSYEKL. Germline trimming cut 3 bases from V and 8 bases from J; bases unmatched to any gene: 8. This CDR3 is built from 15 residues. CDR3 region: CASSHGLAGRGELFF. CDR3 bases: TGCGCCAGCAGCCACGGGCTAGCGGGTCGAGGGGAGCTGTTTTTT.

The CDR3 nucleotides are TGTGCCAGCAGCTCAGGAGCCGGGACTAGGGTTTTTCGTGAGCAGTTCTTC. Protein product: CASSSGAGTRVFREQFF. The genes are TRBV7-3 and TRBJ2-1; 8 bases agree with TRBD2. The CDR3 contains 17 residues. Per germline, CDR1 SGHTA and CDR2 FQGTGA. V trimming: 4 bases; J trimming: 9 bases; junction bases outside the gene matches: 17.

The chain has TRBV28 and TRBJ1-5, with D maybe TRBD1 (5 bases). The germline gives CDR1 MDHEN, CDR2 SYDVKM. V lost 3 bases and J 7 bases, leaving 16 bases between the germline ends. The CDR3 contains 15 residues. The CDR3 DNA is TGTGCCAGCAGTTTTGGCGAGGGGAGGAGACAGCCCCAGCATTTT. As protein: CASSFGEGRRQPQHF.

The rearrangement uses TRBV11-3 and TRBJ1-1, with D maybe TRBD1 (5 bases). CDR1 and CDR2 (germline): SGHNT, YENEEA. Trimming cost V 4 bases and J 1 base, with 13 bases left between them. This CDR3 spans 15 amino acids. CDR3: CASSSSTGANTEAFF. CDR3 DNA sequence: TGTGCCAGCAGCTCGTCCACCGGGGCGAACACTGAAGCTTTCTTT.

This clone was detected only once. The CDR3 DNA reads TGTGCCAGCAGCCGGGAGAGGACAGGGAACTACGAGCAGTACTTC. Encoded protein: CASSRERTGNYEQYF. The chain couples TRBV7-2 to TRBJ2-7; 8 positions agree with TRBD1. The CDR3 totals 15 residues. From germline, CDR1 is SGHTA and CDR2 FQGNSA. The junction had 9 bases not matched to a gene; V was cut back by 5 bases and J by 3 bases.

J is TRBJ1-2 and V is TRBV7-6, with 8 bases identical to TRBD1. The germline V gene has CDR1 SGHVS and CDR2 FNYEAQ. CDR3 length: 18 residues. Losses at the gene ends were 3 bases for V and 4 bases for J; bases not matched to a gene: 16. CDR3 nucleotides: TGTGCCAGCAGCTTGGGCCCGAGCACAGGGGGAGGGGGCTATGGCTACACCTTC. Translating gives CASSLGPSTGGGGYGYTF.

This clone was picked up one time. This chain connects TRBV5-4 to TRBJ2-1; TRBD2 matches 10 bases. This CDR3 spans 17 amino acids. The V gene end was trimmed by 4 bases and the J gene end by 5 bases; junction bases not matched to a gene: 12. In germline, CDR1 is SGHNT, CDR2 YYREEE (reference sequence). The CDR3 DNA is TGTGCCAGCAGCCCCCGGCCTAGCGGGAGTGGGGACAATGAGCAGTTCTTC. It is translated as CASSPRPSGSGDNEQFF.

As regards this clone: Other DNA sequences from this sample encode an identical CDR3 as well. J is TRBJ1-1 and V is TRBV4-1, with D possibly TRBD1 on 5 matching bases. This CDR3 region has 13 residues. Germline CDR1 is MGHRA and CDR2 is YSYEKL. V lost 1 base and J 5 bases, leaving 8 bases between the germline ends. This CDR3 is CASSQARGTEAFF. The CDR3 DNA follows: TGCGCCAGCAGCCAAGCAAGGGGAACTGAAGCTTTCTTT.

Note on this clone: Within the sample, other DNA sequences also encode this same CDR3. DNA of the CDR3: TGTGCCAGCAGTTTATCCGGACAGAACACTGAAGCTTTCTTT. Encoded protein: CASSLSGQNTEAFF. The V call is TRBV27, the J call TRBJ1-1; D may be TRBD1 (5 bases). The CDR3 contains 14 residues. Germline values: CDR1 MNHEY, CDR2 SMNVEV (reference sequence). The germline V and J ends were trimmed by 0 bases and 1 base, with 6 bases remaining between them.

J is TRBJ2-7 and V is TRBV10-3, with 9 bases identical to TRBD1. The CDR3 sequence is 16 residues long. V gave up 5 bases and J gave up 7 bases; unmatched junction bases: 15. Germline V gene lookup returns CDR1 ENHRY and CDR2 SYGVKD. The CDR3 region has the DNA TGTGCCATCAGTCGCTCCGGGACAGGGCTACTTCGGGAGCAGTACTTC. Translation gives CAISRSGTGLLREQYF.

V is TRBV30 and J is TRBJ1-2; D is ambiguous. CDR3 length: 14 residues. V lost 8 bases and J 3 bases, leaving 19 bases between the germline ends. The V gene's germline CDR1 is GTSNPN and CDR2 SVGIG (reference sequence). DNA for the CDR3: TGTGCCCATAAACGGTATGCGGGGTACTATGGCTACACCTTC. As protein: CAHKRYAGYYGYTF.

The chain uses TRBV9 and TRBJ2-1; 11 bases are a match to TRBD2. J was trimmed by 6 bases and V by 3 bases; bases with no gene match: 5. The CDR3 loop spans 15 amino acids. CDR1 SGDLS and CDR2 YYNGEE come from the germline V gene. CDR3 residues: CASSALLAGGNEQFF. In nucleotides, the CDR3 is TGTGCCAGCAGCGCCCTGCTAGCGGGAGGCAATGAGCAGTTCTTC.

This clone was seen just once. CDR3 nucleotides: TGTGCCAGCAGCTTAGTCTGGGCAGGGGACAACGAGCAGTACTTC. It yields the protein CASSLVWAGDNEQYF. This chain joins TRBV7-2 and TRBJ2-7; possibly TRBD1 for D (6 bases). With 1 base removed from V and 5 bases from J, the gap between germline ends came to 15 bases. CDR1 is SGHTA, CDR2 FQGNSA, per germline. This CDR3 contains 15 residues.

The gene calls are TRBV6-1 and TRBJ2-4, with 10 bases matching TRBD1. V lost 6 bases, J lost 10 bases, and 3 bases stayed unmatched. Germline CDR1 and CDR2: MNHNS and SASEGT. This CDR3 spans 12 amino acids. The CDR3, as DNA: TGTGCCAGCAGCCGGGACAGGGGTATTCAGTACTTC. This encodes CASSRDRGIQYF.

V is TRBV11-2 and J is TRBJ1-3; no clear D. Germline CDR1 is SGHAT and CDR2 is FQNNGV. Trimming removed 5 bases from V and 4 bases from J, with 12 bases in between. The CDR3 length is 14 residues. As DNA, the CDR3 is TGTGCCAGCAGCCTCGGTACACTCGGAAACACCATATATTTT. It encodes CASSLGTLGNTIYF. The full variable domain, completed using reference TRBV11-2 and TRBJ1-3, is EAGVAQSPRYKIIEKRQSVAFWCNPISGHATLYWYQQILGQGPKLLIQFQNNGVVDDSQLPKDRFSAERLKGVDSTLKIQPAKLEDSAVYLCASSLGTLGNTIYFGEGSWLTVV.

This clone was counted a single time. J is TRBJ1-2 and V is TRBV2, with 9 bases fitting TRBD1. This CDR3 has 17 residues. Germline trimming cut 6 bases from V and 7 bases from J; bases unmatched to any gene: 18. Germline loops: CDR1 SNHLY, CDR2 FYNNEI. Written as DNA, the CDR3 is TGTGCCAGCAGGTTGAGGGCCGGGACAGGGAATGGAAGTGGCTACACCTTC. Encoded protein: CASRLRAGTGNGSGYTF.

The rearrangement links TRBV10-3 to TRBJ1-2; 7 positions match TRBD1. The CDR3 is made up of 13 amino acids. Germline assignment: CDR1 ENHRY and CDR2 SYGVKD. V was clipped by 7 bases and J by 6 bases; unmatched bases: 8. CDR3 region: CAITLGQWNGYTF. CDR3 bases: TGTGCCATCACCCTGGGACAGTGGAATGGCTACACCTTC.

The genes are TRBV6-6 and TRBJ1-2, with 7 bases fitting TRBD1. J was trimmed by 8 bases and V by 2 bases; bases with no gene match: 8. This CDR3 spans 14 amino acids. Germline CDR1 and CDR2: MNHNY and SVGAGI (reference sequence). CDR3: CASSYADRERGYTF. Here the CDR3 DNA reads TGTGCCAGCAGTTACGCTGACAGGGAGAGAGGCTACACCTTC.

The gene calls are TRBV2 and TRBJ1-5; TRBD1 matches at 8 bases. V was clipped by 5 bases and J by 6 bases; unmatched bases: 3. This CDR3 is built from 13 residues. Germline loops: CDR1 SNHLY, CDR2 FYNNEI. Here the CDR3 reads CASSPGGPQPQHF. CDR3 DNA: TGTGCCAGCAGTCCAGGGGGCCCTCAGCCCCAGCATTTT.

V is TRBV7-9 and J is TRBJ1-4, with unresolved D. Germline CDR1 is SEHNR and CDR2 is FQNEAQ (reference sequence). V was shortened by 7 bases and J by 3 bases, with 12 bases between the two germline ends. The CDR3 runs to 14 residues. Here the CDR3 DNA reads TGTGCCAGCAAGGCTGATGGAGCTAATGAAAAACTGTTTTTT. Protein: CASKADGANEKLFF.